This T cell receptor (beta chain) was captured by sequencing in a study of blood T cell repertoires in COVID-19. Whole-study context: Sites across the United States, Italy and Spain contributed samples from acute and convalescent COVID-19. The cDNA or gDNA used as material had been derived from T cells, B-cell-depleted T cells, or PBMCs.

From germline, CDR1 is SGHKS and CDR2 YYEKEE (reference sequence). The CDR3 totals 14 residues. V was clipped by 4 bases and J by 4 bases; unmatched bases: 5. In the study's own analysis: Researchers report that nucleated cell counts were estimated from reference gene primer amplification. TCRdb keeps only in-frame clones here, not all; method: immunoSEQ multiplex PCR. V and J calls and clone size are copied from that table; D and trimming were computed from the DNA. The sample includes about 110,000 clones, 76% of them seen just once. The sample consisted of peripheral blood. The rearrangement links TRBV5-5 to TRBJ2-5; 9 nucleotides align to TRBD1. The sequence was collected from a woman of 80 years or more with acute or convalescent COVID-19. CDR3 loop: CASSTDRGGETQYF. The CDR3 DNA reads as TGTGCCAGCAGCACGGACAGGGGAGGAGAGACCCAGTACTTC.